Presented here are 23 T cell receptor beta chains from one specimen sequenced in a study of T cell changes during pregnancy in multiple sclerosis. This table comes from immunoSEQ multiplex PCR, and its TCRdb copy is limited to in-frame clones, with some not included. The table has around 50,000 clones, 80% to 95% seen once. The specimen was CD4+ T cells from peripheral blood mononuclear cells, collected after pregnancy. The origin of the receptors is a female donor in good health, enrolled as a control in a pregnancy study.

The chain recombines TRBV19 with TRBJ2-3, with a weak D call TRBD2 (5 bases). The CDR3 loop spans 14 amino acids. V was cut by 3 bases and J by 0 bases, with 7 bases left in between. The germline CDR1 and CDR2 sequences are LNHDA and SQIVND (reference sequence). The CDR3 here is CASSMRTSTDTQYF. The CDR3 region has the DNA TGTGCCAGTAGTATGAGGACTAGCACAGATACGCAGTATTTT.

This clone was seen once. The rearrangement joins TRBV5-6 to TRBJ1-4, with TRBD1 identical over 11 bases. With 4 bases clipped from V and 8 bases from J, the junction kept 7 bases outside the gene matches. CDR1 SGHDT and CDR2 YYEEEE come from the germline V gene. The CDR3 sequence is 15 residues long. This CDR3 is CASSLGQGAGEKLFF. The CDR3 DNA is TGTGCCAGCAGCCTTGGACAGGGGGCCGGCGAAAAACTGTTTTTT.

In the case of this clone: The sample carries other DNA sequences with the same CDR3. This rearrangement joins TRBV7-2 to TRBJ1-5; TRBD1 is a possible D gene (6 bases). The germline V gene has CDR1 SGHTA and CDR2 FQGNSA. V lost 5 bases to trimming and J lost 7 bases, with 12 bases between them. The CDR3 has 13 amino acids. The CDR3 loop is CASSIRGDQPQHF. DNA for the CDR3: TGTGCCAGCAGCATCAGGGGTGACCAGCCCCAGCATTTT.

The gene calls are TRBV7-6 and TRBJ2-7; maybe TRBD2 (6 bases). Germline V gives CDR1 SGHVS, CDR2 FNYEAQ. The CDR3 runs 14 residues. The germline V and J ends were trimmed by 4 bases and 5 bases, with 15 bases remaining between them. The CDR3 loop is CASSSGVRSHEQYF. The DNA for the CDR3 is TGTGCCAGCAGCTCGGGAGTGAGGAGCCACGAGCAGTACTTC.

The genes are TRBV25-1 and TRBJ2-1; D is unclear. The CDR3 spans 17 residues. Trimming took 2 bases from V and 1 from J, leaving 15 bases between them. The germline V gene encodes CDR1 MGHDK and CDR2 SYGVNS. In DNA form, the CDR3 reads TGTGCCAGCAGTGAAACTACAACTCAGAGTTCCTACAATGAGCAGTTCTTC. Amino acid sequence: CASSETTTQSSYNEQFF.

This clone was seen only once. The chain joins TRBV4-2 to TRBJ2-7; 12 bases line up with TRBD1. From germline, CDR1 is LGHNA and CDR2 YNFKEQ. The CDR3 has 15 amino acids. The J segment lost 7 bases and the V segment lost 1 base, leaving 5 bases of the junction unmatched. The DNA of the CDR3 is TGTGCCAGCAGCCAAGCCGGGACAGGGGGCAGGGAGCAGTACTTC. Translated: CASSQAGTGGREQYF.

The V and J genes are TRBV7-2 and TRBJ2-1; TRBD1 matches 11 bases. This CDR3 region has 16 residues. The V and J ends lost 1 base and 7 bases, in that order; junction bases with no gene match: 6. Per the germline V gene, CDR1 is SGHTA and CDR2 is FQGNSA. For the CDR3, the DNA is TGTGCCAGCAGCTTAGGGAGGGACAGGGGGAGGAATGAGCAGTTCTTC. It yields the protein CASSLGRDRGRNEQFF.

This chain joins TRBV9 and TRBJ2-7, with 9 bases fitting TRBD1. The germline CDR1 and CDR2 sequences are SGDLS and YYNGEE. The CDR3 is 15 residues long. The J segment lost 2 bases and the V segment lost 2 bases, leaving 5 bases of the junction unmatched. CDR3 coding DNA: TGTGCCAGCAGCGTGGGACAGGGAACCACCTACGAGCAGTACTTC. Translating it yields CASSVGQGTTYEQYF.

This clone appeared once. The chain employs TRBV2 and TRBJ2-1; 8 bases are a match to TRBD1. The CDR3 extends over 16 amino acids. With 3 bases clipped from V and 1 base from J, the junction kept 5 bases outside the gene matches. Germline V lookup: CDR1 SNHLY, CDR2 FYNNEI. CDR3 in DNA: TGTGCCAGCAGTGAGTCCACAGGGGGATCCTACAATGAGCAGTTCTTC. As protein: CASSESTGGSYNEQFF.

The CDR3 DNA sequence: TGTGCCAGCACCAACGGGAGGAGCACCGGGGAGCTGTTTTTT. This sequence encodes CASTNGRSTGELFF. This rearrangement joins TRBV2 to TRBJ2-2; 7 bases are a match to TRBD2. Per germline, CDR1 SNHLY and CDR2 FYNNEI. V trimming: 7 bases; J trimming: 4 bases; junction bases outside the gene matches: 6. The length of the CDR3 is 14 residues.

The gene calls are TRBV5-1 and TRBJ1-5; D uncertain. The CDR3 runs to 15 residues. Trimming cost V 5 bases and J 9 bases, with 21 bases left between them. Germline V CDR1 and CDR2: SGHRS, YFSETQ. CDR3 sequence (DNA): TGCGCCAGCAGTACAGAAAACAGTTTCTCTTCGCCCCAGCATTTT. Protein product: CASSTENSFSSPQHF. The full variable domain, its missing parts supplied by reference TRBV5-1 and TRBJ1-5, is KAGVTQTPRYLIKTRGQQVTLSCSPISGHRSVSWYQQTPGQGLQFLFEYFSETQRNKGNFPGRFSGRQFSNSRSEMNVSTLELGDSALYLCASSTENSFSSPQHFGDGTRLSIL.

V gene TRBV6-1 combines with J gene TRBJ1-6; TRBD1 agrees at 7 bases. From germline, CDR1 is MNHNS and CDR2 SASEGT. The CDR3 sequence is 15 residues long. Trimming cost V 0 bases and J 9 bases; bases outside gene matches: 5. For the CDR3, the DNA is TGTGCCAGCAGTGAAGCTTCAGGGGGTACTTCACCCCTCCACTTT. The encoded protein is CASSEASGGTSPLHF.

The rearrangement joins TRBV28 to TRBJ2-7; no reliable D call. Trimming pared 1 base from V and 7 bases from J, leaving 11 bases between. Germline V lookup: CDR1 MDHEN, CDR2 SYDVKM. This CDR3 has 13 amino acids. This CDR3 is CASSLYGSREQYF. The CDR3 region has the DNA TGTGCCAGCAGTTTATACGGGTCTAGGGAGCAGTACTTC.

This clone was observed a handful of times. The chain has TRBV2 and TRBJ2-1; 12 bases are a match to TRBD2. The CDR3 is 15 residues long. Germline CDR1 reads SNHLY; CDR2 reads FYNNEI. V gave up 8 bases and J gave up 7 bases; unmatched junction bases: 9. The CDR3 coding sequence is TGTGCCAGCGCTCGACTAGCGGGAGTAGGGAATGAGCAGTTCTTC. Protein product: CASARLAGVGNEQFF.

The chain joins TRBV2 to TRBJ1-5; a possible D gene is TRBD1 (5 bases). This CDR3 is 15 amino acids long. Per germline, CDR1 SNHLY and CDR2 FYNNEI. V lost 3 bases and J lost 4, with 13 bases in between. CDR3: CASSDGVGGNQPQHF. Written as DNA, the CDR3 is TGTGCCAGCAGTGATGGCGTGGGGGGGAATCAGCCCCAGCATTTT.

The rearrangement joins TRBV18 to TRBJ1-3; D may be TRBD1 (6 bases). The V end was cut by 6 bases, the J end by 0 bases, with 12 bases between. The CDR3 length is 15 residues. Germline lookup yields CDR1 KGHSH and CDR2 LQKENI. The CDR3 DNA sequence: TGTGCCAGCTCGGGTGACAGGAGCTCTGGAAACACCATATATTTT. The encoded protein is CASSGDRSSGNTIYF.

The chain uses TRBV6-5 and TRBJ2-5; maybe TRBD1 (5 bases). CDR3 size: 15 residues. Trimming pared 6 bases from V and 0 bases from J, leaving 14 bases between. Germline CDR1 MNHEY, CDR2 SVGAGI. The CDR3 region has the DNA TGTGCCAGCAGGGATTACAGGTTGTACCAAGAGACCCAGTACTTC. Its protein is CASRDYRLYQETQYF.

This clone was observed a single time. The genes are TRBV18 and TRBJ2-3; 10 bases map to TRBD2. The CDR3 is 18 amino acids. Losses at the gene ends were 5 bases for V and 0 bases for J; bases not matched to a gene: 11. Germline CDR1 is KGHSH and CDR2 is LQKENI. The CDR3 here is CASSYRLAGTSSTDTQYF. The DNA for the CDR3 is TGTGCCAGCTCATATCGACTAGCGGGTACATCTAGCACAGATACGCAGTATTTT.

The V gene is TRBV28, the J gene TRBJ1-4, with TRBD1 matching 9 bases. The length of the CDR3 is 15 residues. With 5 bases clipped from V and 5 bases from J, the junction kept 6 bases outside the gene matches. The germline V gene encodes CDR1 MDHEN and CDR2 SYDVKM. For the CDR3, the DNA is TGTGCCAGCAGTCCGAGTGGGACAGGGAATGAAAAACTGTTTTTT. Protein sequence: CASSPSGTGNEKLFF.

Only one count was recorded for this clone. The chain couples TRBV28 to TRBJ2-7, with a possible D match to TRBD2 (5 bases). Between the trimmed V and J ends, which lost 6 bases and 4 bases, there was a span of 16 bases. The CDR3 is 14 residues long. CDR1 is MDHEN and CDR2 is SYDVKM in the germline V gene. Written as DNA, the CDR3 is TGTGCCAGCAGCCCCCGGCGGGTAACGTACGAGCAGTACTTC. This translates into CASSPRRVTYEQYF.

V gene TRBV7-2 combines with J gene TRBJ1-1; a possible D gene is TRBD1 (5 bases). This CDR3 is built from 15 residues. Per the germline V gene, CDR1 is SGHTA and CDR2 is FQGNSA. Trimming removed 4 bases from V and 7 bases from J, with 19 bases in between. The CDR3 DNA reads TGTGCCAGCAGCTGGAACAGGCGCGAGCGAATTGAAGCTTTCTTT. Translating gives CASSWNRRERIEAFF.

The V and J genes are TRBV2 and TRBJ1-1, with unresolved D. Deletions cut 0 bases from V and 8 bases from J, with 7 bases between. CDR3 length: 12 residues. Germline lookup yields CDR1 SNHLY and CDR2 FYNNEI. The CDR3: CASSEALGEAFF. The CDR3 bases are TGTGCCAGCAGTGAAGCACTCGGGGAAGCTTTCTTT. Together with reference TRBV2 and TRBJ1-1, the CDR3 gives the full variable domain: EPEVTQTPSHQVTQMGQEVILRCVPISNHLYFYWYRQILGQKVEFLVSFYNNEISEKSEIFDDQFSVERPDGSNFTLKIRSTKLEDSAMYFCASSEALGEAFFGQGTRLTVV.

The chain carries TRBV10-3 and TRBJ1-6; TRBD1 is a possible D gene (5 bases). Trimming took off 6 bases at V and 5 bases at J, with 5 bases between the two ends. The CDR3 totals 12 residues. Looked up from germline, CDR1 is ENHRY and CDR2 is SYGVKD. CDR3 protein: CAIRQDNSPLHF. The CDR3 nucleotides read TGTGCCATCAGACAGGATAATTCACCCCTCCACTTT.